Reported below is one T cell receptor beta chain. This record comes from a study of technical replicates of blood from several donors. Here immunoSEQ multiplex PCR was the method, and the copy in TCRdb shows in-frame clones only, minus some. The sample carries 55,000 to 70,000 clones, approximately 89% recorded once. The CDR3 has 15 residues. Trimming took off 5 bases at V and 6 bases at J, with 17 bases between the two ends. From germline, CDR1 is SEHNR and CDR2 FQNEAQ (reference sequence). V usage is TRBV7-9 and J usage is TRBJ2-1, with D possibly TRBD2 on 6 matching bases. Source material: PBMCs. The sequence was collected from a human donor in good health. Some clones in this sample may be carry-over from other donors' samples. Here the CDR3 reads CASSQEERTINEQFF. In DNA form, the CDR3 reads TGTGCCAGCAGCCAAGAAGAGCGGACTATCAATGAGCAGTTCTTC.